These 18 T cell receptor beta chains were sequenced from one sample in a study of CD8 T cells in ankylosing spondylitis. Broader study findings: Blood from ankylosing spondylitis patients appeared to carry a characteristic roughly 8-variant TCR beta motif.

These TCRs are of unknown antigen specificity. In TCRdb, the 5' RACE reads were re-called with MiXCR into one record per CDR3 protein. Of 500,000 to 650,000 distinct CDR3 sequences detected, roughly 5% appear once; the ten largest clones hold approximately 4%. Input material: blood, either unsorted or a sorted T cell fraction (not recorded which). The receptors stem from a male donor with ankylosing spondylitis.

This clonotype was counted at least ten times. J is TRBJ1-1 and V is TRBV4-3, with TRBD1 identical over 7 bases. Losses at the gene ends were 0 bases for V and 3 bases for J; bases not matched to a gene: 13. Looked up from germline, CDR1 is LGHNA and CDR2 is YSLEER. CDR3 length equals 18 residues. The CDR3 sequence: CASSQDIPGDRVHTEAFF. The CDR3 region has the DNA TGCGCCAGCAGCCAAGATATCCCCGGCGACAGGGTTCACACTGAAGCTTTCTTT.

This clonotype was counted at least ten times. The rearrangement joins TRBV29-1 to TRBJ2-5, with TRBD2 as a possible D gene (5 bases). CDR3 length: 14 amino acids. The germline gives CDR1 SQVTM, CDR2 ANQGSEA. The V gene lost 5 bases and the J gene lost 1 base, with 14 bases spanning the gap. The CDR3 here is CSVTGLYSQETQYF. The CDR3 DNA follows: TGCAGCGTTACGGGGTTATACAGCCAAGAGACCCAGTACTTC.

This clonotype appeared many times. The chain joins TRBV4-2 to TRBJ1-4; D perhaps matches TRBD1 (5 bases). The V end was cut by 0 bases, the J end by 8 bases, with 7 bases between. Per germline, CDR1 LGHNA and CDR2 YNFKEQ. This CDR3 contains 13 residues. CDR3 sequence reads: CASSQDGGEKLFF. The CDR3 nucleotides read TGTGCCAGCAGCCAAGATGGGGGAGAAAAACTGTTTTTT.

This clonotype was counted many times. This CDR3 is CASSRGHEQFF. The CDR3 bases are TGTGCCAGCAGCAGGGGGCATGAGCAGTTCTTC. The chain carries TRBV7-2 and TRBJ2-1; 7 nucleotides align to TRBD1. After removal of 5 bases from V and 8 bases from J, the junction contained 0 bases not matched to a gene. Germline V CDR1 and CDR2: SGHTA, FQGNSA. The CDR3 sequence is 11 residues long.

At least ten counts were recorded for this clonotype. J is TRBJ2-7 and V is TRBV7-2; D not resolved. Germline loops: CDR1 SGHTA, CDR2 FQGNSA. CDR3 length equals 13 residues. V lost 1 base, J lost 3 bases, and 7 bases lay in between. CDR3: CASSLVRNYEQYF. As DNA, the CDR3 is TGTGCCAGCAGCTTAGTCAGAAACTACGAGCAGTACTTC.

This clonotype was observed at least ten times. The chain couples TRBV4-2 to TRBJ2-1; 7 bases line up with TRBD2. This CDR3 comprises 16 residues. Trimming took 4 bases from V and 7 from J; bases not matched to a gene: 13. Germline V gene lookup returns CDR1 LGHNA and CDR2 YNFKEQ. The CDR3 protein is CASSLLAGVGKNEQFF. The CDR3, as DNA: TGTGCCAGCAGCCTCCTGGCGGGAGTAGGTAAGAATGAGCAGTTCTTC.

This clonotype was seen ten or more times. The chain recombines TRBV11-2 with TRBJ2-1, with D possibly being TRBD2 (6 bases). Germline CDR1 is SGHAT and CDR2 is FQNNGV. V gave up 6 bases and J gave up 6 bases, with 27 bases separating them. The CDR3 is 18 residues long. Written as DNA, the CDR3 is TGTGCCAGCAGTCTAAGGGCCAGCCAGAGCGGGTATCTCAATGAGCAGTTCTTC. This sequence encodes CASSLRASQSGYLNEQFF.

Many counts were recorded for this clonotype. The chain is built from TRBV21-1 and TRBJ2-3; TRBD1 was called by the table and not checked on the DNA. TRBV21-1 is a known pseudogene. The CDR3 runs 19 residues. The CDR3 region has the DNA TGTGCCAGCAGCAACGCGCAGTCGCCCCCTAAATCTAGCACAGATACGCAGTATTTT. This sequence encodes CASSNAQSPPKSSTDTQYF.

This clonotype occurred many times. The genes are TRBV12-3 or TRBV12-4 and TRBJ1-1, with unresolved D. The germline V and J ends were trimmed by 5 bases and 0 bases, with 7 bases remaining between them. This CDR3 comprises 13 residues. Written as DNA, the CDR3 is TGTGCCAGCAGTATACTATTGAACACTGAAGCTTTCTTT. As protein: CASSILLNTEAFF.

This clonotype was seen repeatedly, ten times or more. The CDR3 DNA follows: TGCAGTGCTATACTAACGGGAGGGCCATCCTACAATGAGCAGTTCTTC. Encoded protein: CSAILTGGPSYNEQFF. The chain carries TRBV20-1 and TRBJ2-1, with 8 bases lining up with TRBD2. The V and J ends lost 4 bases and 1 base, in that order; junction bases with no gene match: 9. From germline, CDR1 is DFQATT and CDR2 SNEGSKA (reference sequence). This CDR3 region has 16 residues.

This clonotype was observed many times. The chain employs TRBV12-3 or TRBV12-4 and TRBJ2-7; 9 bases map to TRBD1. V lost 7 bases to trimming and J lost 3 bases; unmatched junction nucleotides: 13. The length of the CDR3 is 16 residues. CDR3 DNA sequence: TGTGCCAGCACCGACGACGGCCGGGACAGGGTCTACGAGCAGTACTTC. Translated, it gives CASTDDGRDRVYEQYF.

This clonotype has at least ten counts. The chain combines TRBV24-1 with TRBJ2-2, with TRBD1 identical over 9 bases. Germline CDR1 reads KGHDR; CDR2 reads SFDVKD. Losses at the gene ends were 0 bases for V and 0 bases for J; bases not matched to a gene: 4. The length of the CDR3 is 18 residues. CDR3 sequence (DNA): TGTGCCACCAGTGATTTGCCGGGACAGGGCGCGAACACCGGGGAGCTGTTTTTT. It yields the protein CATSDLPGQGANTGELFF.

This clonotype has ten or more counts. This chain joins TRBV15 and TRBJ1-5; D perhaps matches TRBD1 (5 bases). Trimming shortened V by 5 bases and J by 0 bases, and 11 bases separated the two germline ends. The CDR3 is 15 residues long. Germline lookup yields CDR1 LNHNV and CDR2 YYDKDF (reference sequence). Here the CDR3 reads CATSLGALSNQPQHF. For the CDR3, the DNA is TGTGCCACCAGCCTAGGGGCCCTTAGCAATCAGCCCCAGCATTTT.

This clonotype was seen ten or more times. CDR3 sequence reads: CSVVGQSYGYTF. DNA for the CDR3: TGCAGCGTTGTTGGGCAGAGCTATGGCTACACCTTC. The chain is built from TRBV29-1 and TRBJ1-2; D not resolved. V was pared by 4 bases and J by 4 bases, with 10 bases between. CDR3 length equals 12 residues. CDR1 SQVTM and CDR2 ANQGSEA come from the germline V gene. The full variable domain, rest sourced from reference TRBV29-1 and TRBJ1-2, is SAVISQKPSRDICQRGTSLTIQCQVDSQVTMMFWYRQQPGQSLTLIATANQGSEATYESGFVIDKFPISRPNLTFSTLTVSNMSPEDSSIYLCSVVGQSYGYTFGSGTRLTVV.

This clonotype was observed at least ten times. The chain employs TRBV7-2 and TRBJ1-5; D is ambiguous. Germline V CDR1 and CDR2: SGHTA, FQGNSA. The CDR3 loop spans 13 amino acids. V was shortened by 1 base and J by 6 bases, with 7 bases between the two germline ends. The CDR3 region is CASSLGIGQPQHF. The CDR3 nucleotides are TGTGCCAGCAGCTTAGGTATTGGTCAGCCCCAGCATTTT.

This clonotype was detected many times. The chain recombines TRBV12-3 or TRBV12-4 with TRBJ1-3; no firm D call. CDR3 size: 14 residues. Trimming left V 6 bases short and J 1 base short, with 10 bases between. CDR3 protein: CASSKIASGNTIYF. The CDR3 nucleotides are TGTGCCAGCAGCAAAATTGCTTCTGGAAACACCATATATTTT.

Many counts were recorded for this clonotype. The chain is built from TRBV29-1 and TRBJ2-1; 10 nucleotides line up with TRBD2. The V segment lost 5 bases and the J segment 0 bases; nucleotides outside the gene matches: 4. This CDR3 is built from 15 residues. The germline gives CDR1 SQVTM, CDR2 ANQGSEA. The CDR3 spells CSVLSSGSSYNEQFF. Written as DNA, the CDR3 is TGCAGCGTTCTGTCTAGCGGGAGCTCCTACAATGAGCAGTTCTTC.

This clonotype was observed a handful of times. The chain links TRBV7-6 to TRBJ2-5; 9 nucleotides match TRBD1. V gave up 4 bases and J gave up 4 bases; unmatched junction bases: 22. The germline CDR1 and CDR2 sequences are SGHVS and FNYEAQ. The CDR3 totals 20 residues. CDR3 sequence: CASSSRQGEVELILGETQYF. The CDR3, as DNA: TGTGCCAGCAGCTCGAGACAGGGGGAAGTTGAACTCATACTCGGAGAGACCCAGTACTTC.